Listed below are T cell receptor beta chains from one sample, sequenced in a study of blood T cell repertoires in COVID-19. TCRdb's table, derived via immunoSEQ multiplex PCR, lists solely in-frame clones and lacks some. The sample lists 100,000 to 150,000 clones, about 80% occurring once. Sequencing input: PBMCs or T cells enriched from blood (not recorded which). These receptors were taken from a man aged 40-50 years with acute COVID-19. CDR3s include the opening cysteine and the closing phenylalanine or tryptophan. A D gene is named only where the DNA matches it firmly. The size of a clone is reported for some rows only, either as once, few or many, or as a class for expanded clones.

CDR3,DNA,D,size,J,length,V
CASSGNRGSFIDYGYTF,TGCGCCAGCAGCGGAAACAGGGGGAGTTTTATCGACTATGGCTACACCTTC,TRBD1,few,TRBJ1-2,17,TRBV5-1
CASSLDQPLGGAGYEQYF,TGTGCCAGCAGCTTAGACCAACCCCTCGGGGGAGCAGGCTACGAGCAGTACTTC,.,.,TRBJ2-7,18,TRBV7-2
CAWGVGGTGYQPQHF,TGTGCCTGGGGTGTTGGAGGGACAGGATATCAGCCCCAGCATTTT,TRBD1,.,TRBJ1-5,15,TRBV30
CASSTQAGGSYNEQFF,TGTGCCAGCAGCACACAAGCGGGAGGGTCCTACAATGAGCAGTTCTTC,TRBD2,once,TRBJ2-1,16,TRBV7-6
CASSYSIQGGGSPLHF,TGTGCCAGCAGTTACTCAATACAGGGTGGTGGTTCACCCCTCCACTTT,.,.,TRBJ1-6,16,TRBV6-5
CASSSDPNAREGRESF,TGCGCCAGCAGCTCGGACCCTAACGCGCGGGAGGGCCGAGAGTCCTTC,TRBD2,.,TRBJ2-7,16,TRBV5-1
CASSEGAGNQPQHF,TGTGCCAGCAGTGAGGGGGCAGGCAATCAGCCCCAGCATTTT,.,.,TRBJ1-5,14,TRBV6-4
CASRSSGLRSYEQYF,TGTGCCAGCAGATCCTCGGGACTTCGTTCCTACGAGCAGTACTTC,.,.,TRBJ2-7,15,TRBV6-5
CASSPGGTRVEQYF,TGTGCCAGCAGCCCAGGGGGGACTAGGGTCGAGCAGTACTTC,.,.,TRBJ2-7,14,TRBV11-3
CASSESQGRDTQYF,TGTGCCAGCAGTGAATCCCAGGGGCGAGATACGCAGTATTTT,.,.,TRBJ2-3,14,TRBV6-1
CASSFSGETNGYTF,TGTGCCAGCAGCTTCTCAGGGGAGACCAATGGCTACACCTTC,.,few,TRBJ1-2,14,TRBV7-9
CSASPLAALGQFF,TGCAGTGCTAGTCCACTAGCGGCCTTGGGTCAGTTCTTC,TRBD2,once,TRBJ2-1,13,TRBV20-1
CASRGQGRETQYF,TGTGCCAGCAGAGGGCAGGGCAGGGAGACCCAGTACTTC,.,once,TRBJ2-5,13,TRBV6-5
CAISRIPVAGNEQFF,TGTGCCATATCCCGTATTCCGGTAGCGGGGAATGAGCAGTTCTTC,TRBD2,.,TRBJ2-1,15,TRBV19
CASSDSDRGTEAFF,TGTGCCAGCAGTGACTCCGACAGGGGCACTGAAGCTTTCTTT,TRBD1,.,TRBJ1-1,14,TRBV6-4
CASSVRTGTSPLHF,TGTGCCAGCAGCGTTCGGACAGGGACTTCACCCCTCCACTTT,TRBD1,.,TRBJ1-6,14,TRBV3-1/TRBV3-2
CASSDLTGGQPQHF,TGTGCCAGCAGTGATTTGACAGGAGGCCAGCCCCAGCATTTT,.,.,TRBJ1-5,14,TRBV6-1
CASSVQDSRTDTQYF,TGTGCCAGCAGCGTCCAGGACTCCCGCACAGATACGCAGTATTTT,.,few,TRBJ2-3,15,TRBV9
CASSQDPGTYEQYF,TGTGCCAGCAGCCAAGATCCCGGGACTTACGAGCAGTACTTC,.,.,TRBJ2-7,14,TRBV3-1/TRBV3-2
CASSVQTGGGEKLFF,TGTGCCAGTAGTGTCCAGACAGGGGGCGGTGAAAAACTGTTTTTT,TRBD1,.,TRBJ1-4,15,TRBV19
CASRPRAGDEKLFF,TGTGCCAGCAGACCCAGGGCAGGGGACGAAAAACTGTTTTTT,.,many,TRBJ1-4,14,TRBV7-9
CASSPSTGKSYNEQFF,TGTGCCAGCAGCCCTTCGACAGGGAAGTCCTACAATGAGCAGTTCTTC,TRBD1,.,TRBJ2-1,16,TRBV7-9
CASSQDGEGGEQFF,TGTGCCAGCAGCCAAGATGGGGAGGGAGGGGAGCAGTTCTTC,TRBD2,.,TRBJ2-1,14,TRBV3-1/TRBV3-2
CASSLDSSSYEQYF,TGCGCCAGCAGCTTGGATTCCAGCTCCTACGAGCAGTACTTC,.,.,TRBJ2-7,14,TRBV5-1
CATSRAPHTDTQYF,TGTGCCACCAGCAGAGCACCACACACAGATACGCAGTATTTT,.,.,TRBJ2-3,14,TRBV15
CASTSETGGYTEAFF,TGTGCCAGTACCTCTGAGACAGGGGGCTACACTGAAGCTTTCTTT,TRBD1,.,TRBJ1-1,15,TRBV19
CASSSGTGANVLTF,TGTGCCAGCAGCTCAGGGACTGGGGCCAACGTCCTGACTTTC,.,.,TRBJ2-6,14,TRBV28